This TCR beta chain appears in the sequencing data of a study of blood T cell repertoires in COVID-19. From germline, CDR1 is KGHSH and CDR2 LQKENI. The germline V and J ends were trimmed by 6 bases and 2 bases, with 11 bases remaining between them. This CDR3 region has 13 residues. Repertoires were generated with immunoSEQ multiplex PCR, while TCRdb's copy carries only in-frame clones and drops some. This table has around 120,000 clones, 85% appearing once. The receptor's source is an elderly man with acute or convalescent COVID-19. V usage is TRBV18 and J usage is TRBJ2-7; the D gene is possibly TRBD2 (5 bases). The sequenced material came from peripheral blood. The CDR3 region is CASSTAGAYEQYF. The CDR3 nucleotides read TGTGCCAGCTCCACGGCGGGTGCCTACGAGCAGTACTTC.